The source of this TCR beta chain is a study of T cell repertoires in ileal Crohn's disease. Clones were sequenced by immunoSEQ multiplex PCR, and TCRdb holds only the in-frame ones, with some missing. The sample has approximately 17,000 clones, almost 90% seen once; the top ten hold 5.5% to 7%. V lost 0 bases and J lost 0, with 3 bases in between. This CDR3 is 14 amino acids long. Germline V gives CDR1 SGHVS, CDR2 FQNEAQ. What was sequenced was ileal tissue. This TCR came from an adult with Crohn's disease. This chain connects TRBV7-8 to TRBJ1-5; D is undetermined. The CDR3 loop reads CASSLARSNQPQHF. The CDR3 DNA reads TGTGCCAGCAGCTTAGCCCGTAGCAATCAGCCCCAGCATTTT. The full variable domain, rest sourced from reference TRBV7-8 and TRBJ1-5, is GAGVSQSPRYKVAKRGQDVALRCDPISGHVSLFWYQQALGQGPEFLTYFQNEAQLDKSGLPSDRFFAERPEGSVSTLKIQRTQQEDSAVYLCASSLARSNQPQHFGDGTRLSIL.